This is a list of T cell receptor beta chains from one sample in a study of cytomegalovirus exposure and HLA in healthy donors. The assay was immunoSEQ multiplex PCR, and TCRdb's table has in-frame clones only and misses some. Found here are under 150,000 clones, 65% to 80% of them singletons; the top ten hold roughly 3.1%. The material sequenced was PBMCs. These receptors all come from a man aged 25-40 years in good health and CMV-seronegative. The CDR3 runs from the conserved cysteine through the conserved F or W. The size entry is marked missing in some rows and otherwise reads once, few, many or a size class.

TRBJ2-7,-,TRBV6-1,CASSETGYEQYF
TRBJ2-1,-,TRBV6-6,CASSLGGNEQFF
TRBJ1-5,-,TRBV9,CASSVGEGQGNQPQHF
TRBJ1-1,-,TRBV20-1,CSITGIQAFF
TRBJ2-3,-,TRBV7-2,CASSLISHSGGAADTQYF
TRBJ1-6,-,TRBV29-1,CSVDWGEGSPLHF
TRBJ2-4,few,TRBV27,CASSLAGGQRTKNIQYF
TRBJ1-2,-,TRBV7-9,CASSLAGGGLYGYTF
TRBJ2-7,once,TRBV5-1,CASSLTGRFTYEQYF
TRBJ2-1,-,TRBV14,CATGRSANEQFF
TRBJ2-7,once,TRBV7-8,CASSLPGLPYEQYF
TRBJ2-2,-,TRBV19,CASSPGTVNTGELFF
TRBJ2-4,-,TRBV5-6,CASSSDRNIQYF
-,-,TRBV7-2,CASSLTGGFYEQYF
TRBJ2-2,once,TRBV9,CASSVEGPGSATGELFF
TRBJ1-5,few,TRBV30,CAWSVRSSNQPQHF
TRBJ2-7,-,TRBV11-3,CASSTTAGSYEQYF